This passage covers 23 T cell receptor beta chains from one sample sequenced in a study of cytomegalovirus exposure and HLA in healthy donors. Only in-frame clones appear in the TCRdb table, and some are missing; sequencing was by immunoSEQ multiplex PCR. The repertoire has about 160,000 clones, approximately 86% of them found once; the top ten carry more than 2%. Sequencing was done on a sample of PBMCs. These receptor sequences come from a woman aged 18-29 years in good health and CMV-seronegative.

The V gene is TRBV27, the J gene TRBJ2-2; D is uncertain. The CDR3 runs to 13 residues. V gave up 0 bases and J gave up 4 bases, with 3 bases separating them. The germline V gene has CDR1 MNHEY and CDR2 SMNVEV (reference sequence). The CDR3 DNA reads TGTGCCAGCAGTTTATCGAGCACCGGGGAGCTGTTTTTT. Its protein is CASSLSSTGELFF.

This chain links TRBV10-3 with TRBJ2-3; TRBD1 matches at 9 bases. Germline CDR1 ENHRY, CDR2 SYGVKD. V lost 10 bases, J lost 0 bases, and 5 bases stayed unmatched. The CDR3 runs to 14 residues. CDR3 DNA: TGTGCCACCCGGGACAGGGCTAGCACAGATACGCAGTATTTT. Translating gives CATRDRASTDTQYF.

The chain links TRBV4-3 to TRBJ2-7, with 8 bases fitting TRBD1. CDR1 and CDR2 (germline): LGHNA, YSLEER. The CDR3 contains 15 residues. Losses at the gene ends were 1 base for V and 5 bases for J; bases not matched to a gene: 7. Written as DNA, the CDR3 is TGCGCCAGCAGCCAAGTTGGACAGGGTATAGACGAGCAGTACTTC. Translating it yields CASSQVGQGIDEQYF.

The rearrangement joins TRBV30 to TRBJ1-5, with TRBD1 identical over 10 bases. The ends lost 3 bases at V and 5 bases at J; junction bases unmatched: 7. Germline V lookup: CDR1 GTSNPN, CDR2 SVGIG (reference sequence). There are 15 residues in the CDR3. DNA for the CDR3: TGTGCCTGGAGCCAGGGACAGGGGAGGTATCAGCCCCAGCATTTT. As protein: CAWSQGQGRYQPQHF.

This clone came up a few times. J is TRBJ2-7 and V is TRBV4-1; D perhaps matches TRBD1 (6 bases). Trimming left V 4 bases short and J 4 bases short, with 14 bases between. In germline, CDR1 is MGHRA, CDR2 YSYEKL. CDR3 length: 14 residues. CDR3 DNA sequence: TGCGCCAGCAGCCGCTCCGGGACACAATACGAGCAGTACTTC. It translates to CASSRSGTQYEQYF.

The CDR3 is CASSFGLGGAGEQFF. In DNA, the CDR3 is TGTGCCAGCAGCTTTGGCCTCGGGGGGGCGGGTGAGCAGTTCTTC. The rearrangement uses TRBV7-2 and TRBJ2-1, with TRBD2 matching over 8 bases. CDR3 length equals 15 residues. The J segment lost 9 bases and the V segment lost 3 bases, leaving 10 bases of the junction unmatched. The germline CDR1 and CDR2 sequences are SGHTA and FQGNSA.

The V and J genes are TRBV7-8 and TRBJ1-5; D remains unclear. CDR1 is SGHVS and CDR2 is FQNEAQ in the germline V gene. The V end lost 3 bases, the J end lost 0 bases, and 18 bases lay between the germline ends. The CDR3 totals 18 residues. In DNA form, the CDR3 reads TGTGCCAGCAGCTTCTCCCGGAGGACGATCAATAGCAATCAGCCCCAGCATTTT. Translated: CASSFSRRTINSNQPQHF.

This clone was counted once. The chain is built from TRBV5-1 and TRBJ2-1, with 8 bases aligning to TRBD2. The V segment lost 0 bases and the J segment 8 bases; nucleotides outside the gene matches: 13. Looked up from germline, CDR1 is SGHRS and CDR2 is YFSETQ. This CDR3 has 17 amino acids. The CDR3 coding sequence is TGCGCCAGCAGCTTGGCGGCCGGGGGGGCCGAGCTCGATGAGCAGTTCTTC. It yields the protein CASSLAAGGAELDEQFF.

The chain uses TRBV29-1 and TRBJ2-1, with 7 bases lining up with TRBD2. CDR3 length equals 13 residues. The J segment lost 7 bases and the V segment lost 6 bases, leaving 9 bases of the junction unmatched. In germline, CDR1 is SQVTM, CDR2 ANQGSEA. The CDR3 coding sequence is TGCAGCGTCACTAGCGACCGAGGGAATGAGCAGTTCTTC. It specifies CSVTSDRGNEQFF.

The V call is TRBV28, the J call TRBJ1-1; 9 bases fit TRBD1. J lost 4 bases, V lost 4 bases, and 10 bases had no gene match. This CDR3 is 16 amino acids long. The germline gives CDR1 MDHEN, CDR2 SYDVKM. This chain's CDR3 is CASSSPPGQGVTEAFF. CDR3 nucleotide sequence: TGTGCCAGCAGTTCCCCGCCGGGACAGGGTGTCACTGAAGCTTTCTTT.

The rearrangement joins TRBV14 to TRBJ2-7; 10 bases fit TRBD2. J gave up 0 bases and V 4 bases, and 6 bases lay outside the gene matches. There are 16 residues in the CDR3. CDR1 and CDR2 (germline): SGHDN, FVKESK. The CDR3 loop is CASSPRLAGDSYEQYF. The DNA for the CDR3 is TGTGCCAGCAGCCCCCGACTAGCGGGTGACTCCTACGAGCAGTACTTC.

The chain has TRBV7-2 and TRBJ1-1; 8 bases map to TRBD1. CDR1 SGHTA and CDR2 FQGNSA come from the germline V gene. The CDR3 covers 14 residues. J was trimmed by 4 bases and V by 4 bases; bases with no gene match: 5. As DNA, the CDR3 is TGTGCCAGCAGCTCTAACAGGGGGGGCACTGAAGCTTTCTTT. It yields the protein CASSSNRGGTEAFF.

This chain connects TRBV10-2 to TRBJ2-1; D unclear. V was clipped by 8 bases and J by 5 bases, with 10 bases between them. The germline CDR1 and CDR2 sequences are WSHSY and SAAADI. The CDR3 runs to 12 residues. CDR3 DNA: TGCGCCAGCGCCTTTACGGACAATGAGCAGTTCTTC. It is translated as CASAFTDNEQFF.

This chain links TRBV18 with TRBJ2-7, with 7 bases lining up with TRBD2. Germline assignment: CDR1 KGHSH and CDR2 LQKENI. The CDR3 has 14 amino acids. Losses at the gene ends were 3 bases for V and 2 bases for J; bases not matched to a gene: 4. The CDR3 region is CASSPGEGPYEQYF. The CDR3 coding sequence is TGTGCCAGCTCACCCGGGGAGGGGCCCTACGAGCAGTACTTC.

The V call is TRBV4-1, the J call TRBJ2-1; D is possibly TRBD1 (6 bases). Germline CDR1 and CDR2: MGHRA and YSYEKL. V was pared by 1 base and J by 7 bases, with 14 bases between. The CDR3 totals 15 residues. The CDR3 spells CASSQGRGIENEQFF. The CDR3 DNA follows: TGCGCCAGCAGCCAAGGCAGGGGAATCGAGAATGAGCAGTTCTTC.

The chain uses TRBV4-3 and TRBJ1-1; D is unresolved. From germline, CDR1 is LGHNA and CDR2 YSLEER. This CDR3 spans 14 amino acids. Trimming stripped 4 bases from V and 1 base from J, with 10 bases between. In DNA form, the CDR3 reads TGCGCCAGCAGCCGCAGCACAGCGAACACTGAAGCTTTCTTT. Translating gives CASSRSTANTEAFF.

The chain is built from TRBV29-1 and TRBJ2-7, with D possibly TRBD2 on 5 matching bases. V shed 7 bases and J shed 0 bases, with 13 bases lying between them. CDR1 SQVTM and CDR2 ANQGSEA come from the germline V gene. The CDR3 has 13 amino acids. This CDR3 is CSAESGSSYEQYF. The CDR3 DNA sequence: TGCAGCGCCGAAAGCGGCAGCTCCTACGAGCAGTACTTC.

The rearrangement joins TRBV7-9 to TRBJ1-3; D is undetermined. Trimming pared 5 bases from V and 7 bases from J, leaving 3 bases between. The CDR3 runs to 10 residues. Per the germline V gene, CDR1 is SEHNR and CDR2 is FQNEAQ (reference sequence). The chain's CDR3 is CASSQNTIYF. The DNA of the CDR3 is TGTGCCAGCAGCCAGAACACCATATATTTT.

The chain joins TRBV19 to TRBJ1-4; TRBD1 might be the D (6 bases). Trimming left V 5 bases short and J 6 bases short, with 22 bases between. CDR1 and CDR2 (germline): LNHDA, SQIVND (reference sequence). CDR3 size: 17 residues. The CDR3 region has the DNA TGTGCCAGTAGTCCCCTTCCTACAGGGCGGTACGATGAAAAACTGTTTTTT. Protein: CASSPLPTGRYDEKLFF.

The chain combines TRBV7-2 with TRBJ1-5; TRBD1 aligns across 7 bases. Unmatched junction bases numbered 3, after V lost 3 bases and J lost 4 bases. The CDR3 contains 14 residues. The V gene's germline CDR1 is SGHTA and CDR2 FQGNSA. Written as DNA, the CDR3 is TGTGCCAGCAGCTTTTCGGACAGGAATCAGCCCCAGCATTTT. The encoded protein is CASSFSDRNQPQHF.

This chain joins TRBV7-6 and TRBJ2-7; 9 nucleotides align to TRBD2. CDR3 size: 18 residues. CDR1 is SGHVS and CDR2 is FNYEAQ in the germline V gene. Trimming removed 2 bases from V and 0 bases from J; junction bases left unmatched: 11. The CDR3 sequence: CASSLWASGAGSSYEQYF. The CDR3 nucleotides are TGTGCCAGCAGCTTATGGGCTAGCGGGGCCGGTTCCTCCTACGAGCAGTACTTC.

This clone was seen once. The chain employs TRBV5-6 and TRBJ1-2; a weak D match, TRBD1 (6 bases). There are 15 residues in the CDR3. Germline V CDR1 and CDR2: SGHDT, YYEEEE. The V end was cut by 0 bases, the J end by 5 bases, with 14 bases between. CDR3 sequence: CASSLEQGRPYGYTF. CDR3 DNA sequence: TGTGCCAGCAGCTTGGAGCAGGGGCGCCCTTATGGCTACACCTTC.

The chain is built from TRBV5-6 and TRBJ2-1; TRBD2 is a possible D gene (6 bases). The V gene lost 0 bases and the J gene lost 8 bases, with 18 bases spanning the gap. Looked up from germline, CDR1 is SGHDT and CDR2 is YYEEEE. This CDR3 has 16 amino acids. The CDR3 here is CASSLVGGRGTHEQFF. CDR3 coding DNA: TGTGCCAGCAGCTTGGTCGGGGGTCGGGGTACACATGAGCAGTTCTTC.